The T cell receptor beta chain under discussion was sequenced for a study of OX40 agonist ivuxolimab in advanced cancers. About the research overall: Every 2 weeks, ivuxolimab was infused into the patients intravenously at between 0.01 and 10 mg/kg. Having had anti-PD-1, anti-PD-L1 or anti-CTLA-4 therapy before was allowed, and around 39% had some. Points from the study as a whole: CD8+ T cells averaged more expanded clones than CD4+.

Only in-frame clones appear in the TCRdb table, and some are missing; sequencing was by immunoSEQ multiplex PCR. The sample lists some 70,000 clones, approximately 86% occurring once. As to this clone: The antigen is undetermined.

Germline CDR1 reads SGHNT; CDR2 reads YENEEA. The V end was cut by 1 base, the J end by 7 bases, with 8 bases between. CDR3 length equals 13 residues. Here the sequenced sample was CD4+ or CD8+ T cells sorted from blood, taken in a trial of the OX40 agonist ivuxolimab. The J gene is TRBJ2-1, the V gene TRBV11-3; D unresolved. This sequence was found in an adult with an advanced solid tumor such as melanoma, head and neck, liver or kidney cancer. The CDR3 protein is CASSLGGENEQFF. The CDR3 region has the DNA TGTGCCAGCAGCTTAGGGGGTGAAAATGAGCAGTTCTTC.